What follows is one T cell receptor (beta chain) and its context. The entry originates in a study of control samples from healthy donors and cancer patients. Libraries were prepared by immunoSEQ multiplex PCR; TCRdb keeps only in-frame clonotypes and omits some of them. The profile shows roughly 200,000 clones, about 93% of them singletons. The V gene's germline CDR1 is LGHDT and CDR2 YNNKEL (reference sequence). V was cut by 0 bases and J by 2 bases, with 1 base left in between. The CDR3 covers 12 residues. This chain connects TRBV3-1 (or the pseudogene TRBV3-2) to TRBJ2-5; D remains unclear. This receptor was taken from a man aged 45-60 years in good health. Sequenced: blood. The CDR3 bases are TGTGCCAGCAGCCAAGAACAAGAGACCCAGTACTTC. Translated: CASSQEQETQYF.